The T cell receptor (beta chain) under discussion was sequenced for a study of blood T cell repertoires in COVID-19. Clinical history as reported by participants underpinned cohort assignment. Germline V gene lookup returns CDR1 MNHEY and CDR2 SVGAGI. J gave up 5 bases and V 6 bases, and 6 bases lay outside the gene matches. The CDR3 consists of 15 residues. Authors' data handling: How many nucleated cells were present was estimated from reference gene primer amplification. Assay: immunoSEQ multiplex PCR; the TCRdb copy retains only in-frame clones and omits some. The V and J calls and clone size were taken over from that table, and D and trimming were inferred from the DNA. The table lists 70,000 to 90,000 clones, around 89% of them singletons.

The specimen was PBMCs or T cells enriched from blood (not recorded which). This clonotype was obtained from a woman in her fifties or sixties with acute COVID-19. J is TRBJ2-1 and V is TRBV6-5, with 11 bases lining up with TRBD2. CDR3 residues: CASSAGTSGHNEQFF. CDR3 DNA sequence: TGTGCCAGCAGCGCAGGGACTAGCGGACACAATGAGCAGTTCTTC.